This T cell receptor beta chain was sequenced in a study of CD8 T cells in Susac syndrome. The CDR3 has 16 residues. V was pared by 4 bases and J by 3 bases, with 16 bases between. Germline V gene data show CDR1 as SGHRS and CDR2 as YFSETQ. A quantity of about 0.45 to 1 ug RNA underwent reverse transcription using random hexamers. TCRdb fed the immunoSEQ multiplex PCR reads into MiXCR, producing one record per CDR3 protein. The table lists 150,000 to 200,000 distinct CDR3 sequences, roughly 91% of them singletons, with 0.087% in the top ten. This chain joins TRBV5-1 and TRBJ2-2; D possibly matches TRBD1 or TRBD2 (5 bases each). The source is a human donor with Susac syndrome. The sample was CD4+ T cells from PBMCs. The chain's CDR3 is CASSPRDETHTGELFF. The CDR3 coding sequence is TGCGCCAGCAGCCCCCGGGACGAGACCCACACCGGGGAGCTGTTTTTT.